Listed below are T cell receptor beta chains from one sample, sequenced in a study of response to subunit inactivated influenza vaccine. TCRdb ran MiXCR on the RT-PCR reads and lists one entry per CDR3 protein. The top ten hold 2.5% to 3% of the sample, which has about 540,000 distinct CDR3 sequences, under 30% seen once. The same sample was also used in a study of T cells expressing NK-cell markers.

The specimen comprised CD4+ T cells sorted from PBMCs, sampled roughly 12 days after vaccination. These receptors originate from a man aged 50 to 59 who received an inactivated influenza vaccine. Both conserved end residues are part of each CDR3. The D gene is left open where the match is weak. Clone size is stated in some rows and not others, as once, few, many or a class when expanded.

v_gene	d_gene	abundance	j_gene	CDR3nt	CDR3aa
TRBV29-1	NA	NA	TRBJ1-1	TGCAGCGTTACAGGGATTAACACTGAAGCTTTCTTT	CSVTGINTEAFF
TRBV12-3/TRBV12-4	NA	NA	TRBJ1-5	TGTGCCAGCAGTGGGGGTCGAAATCAGCCCCAGCATTTT	CASSGGRNQPQHF
TRBV11-2	NA	NA	TRBJ2-3	TGTGCCAGCAGCTTAGATCGAGGGGGTACGCAGTATTTT	CASSLDRGGTQYF
TRBV6-1	NA	NA	TRBJ1-5	TGTGCCAGCAGCCGGACGGAGGGGAATAGCAATCAGCCCCAGCATTTT	CASSRTEGNSNQPQHF
TRBV20-1	NA	NA	TRBJ2-3	TGCAGTGCTAGAGATGGAGGGGCCAGCACAGATACGCAGTATTTT	CSARDGGASTDTQYF
TRBV2	TRBD2	few	TRBJ2-7	TGTGCCAGCAGTGAAGGTATAGGACGGAGGCTACTAGCGAGTTACTCCTACGAGCAGTACTTC	CASSEGIGRRLLASYSYEQYF
TRBV6-5	NA	NA	TRBJ1-2	TGTGCCAGCAGTTACTCCGTCTCTGAGGGCCCCTATAACTATGGCTACACCTTC	CASSYSVSEGPYNYGYTF
TRBV19	TRBD2	NA	TRBJ2-1	TGTGCCAGTACCCCCCTGGGTAGCGGGAGGGCCTGGGGGTCCCTCAATGAGCAGTTCTTC	CASTPLGSGRAWGSLNEQFF
TRBV5-1	NA	many	TRBJ2-5	TGCGCCAGCAGCCGGACAGCCCAAGAGACCCAGTACTTC	CASSRTAQETQYF
TRBV29-1	NA	NA	TRBJ2-3	TGCAGCGTTAACCTTGGGCTAGCCTTAGCAGATACGCAGTATTTT	CSVNLGLALADTQYF
TRBV12-3/TRBV12-4	NA	few	TRBJ1-1	TGTGCCAGCAAACGGGGGTTAGAAGCTTTCTTT	CASKRGLEAFF
TRBV20-1	NA	NA	TRBJ2-1	TGCAGTGCTAGAGATGGGCAGCGAATCTACAATGAGCAGTTCTTC	CSARDGQRIYNEQFF
TRBV24-1	NA	few	TRBJ2-3	TGTGCCACCAGGGGACGAGGGGCCGGAGATACGCAGTATTTT	CATRGRGAGDTQYF
TRBV30	TRBD1	many	TRBJ2-1	TGTGCCTGGAGTGTGATGTTTCGACAGGGTCCGTTCTTC	CAWSVMFRQGPFF
TRBV4-3	TRBD2	NA	TRBJ2-1	TGCGCCAGCAGCCAAGATGCGGGGGGCTACTATAATGAGCAGTTCTTC	CASSQDAGGYYNEQFF
TRBV7-9	NA	NA	TRBJ2-5	TGTGCCAGCAGCTCAGATCGATTTCAGGGTTCTCGGACCCAGTACTTC	CASSSDRFQGSRTQYF
TRBV13	NA	NA	TRBJ1-6	TGTGCCAGCAGCAGGCGCCCCGAGGGGAATTCACCCCTCCACTTT	CASSRRPEGNSPLHF
TRBV20-1	NA	NA	TRBJ2-7	TGCAGTGCCATCCCCCCTCAGGGGAACTACGAGCAGTACTTC	CSAIPPQGNYEQYF
TRBV12-3/TRBV12-4	TRBD1	NA	TRBJ2-4	TGTGCCAGCAGTTTATCAGGGGGAATAAACATTCAGTACTTC	CASSLSGGINIQYF
TRBV7-9	NA	NA	TRBJ2-3	TGTGCCAGCAGCCCCGGGTATGGGACCTCTAGCACAGATACGCAGTATTTT	CASSPGYGTSSTDTQYF
TRBV7-2	NA	once	TRBJ2-7	TGTGCCAGCAGCTTAAAGCTGGGTGCCGAGCAGTACTTC	CASSLKLGAEQYF
TRBV19	NA	few	TRBJ2-5	TGTGCCAGTAGTACTGGACAAATTTCCCAGGGGTCCCAGTACTTC	CASSTGQISQGSQYF
TRBV12-3/TRBV12-4	TRBD2	few	TRBJ2-7	TGTGCCAGCAGCCCAGAAGGACTAGCGGGAGGAAGGGCCTCCTACGAGCAGTACTTC	CASSPEGLAGGRASYEQYF
TRBV5-1	TRBD1	NA	TRBJ2-7	TGCGCCAGCAGATCCGGGACAGGGAGGGACGAGCAGTACTTC	CASRSGTGRDEQYF
TRBV10-3	TRBD1	few	TRBJ2-1	TGTGCCATCAGTCGGTCGGGACAGGGGAACAATGAGCAGTTCTTC	CAISRSGQGNNEQFF
TRBV20-1	TRBD1	few	TRBJ2-1	TGCAGTGCTCTGACAGGGAATAACAATGAGCAGTTCTTC	CSALTGNNNEQFF
TRBV20-1	NA	NA	TRBJ1-1	TGCAGTGCTAGGACGAGAGGAGGGAACACTGAAGCTTTCTTT	CSARTRGGNTEAFF
TRBV15	NA	NA	TRBJ2-3	TGTGCCACCAGCAGAGATCCCGAACGCACAGATACGCAGTATTTT	CATSRDPERTDTQYF
TRBV30	NA	NA	TRBJ2-1	TGTGCCTGGAGTGCGGGGCTCGACAATGAGCAGTTCTTC	CAWSAGLDNEQFF
TRBV18	TRBD2	few	TRBJ2-5	TGTGCCAGCTCACCTCCGGCGGGGGGCCAAAGGACCCAGTACTTC	CASSPPAGGQRTQYF
TRBV5-1	NA	NA	TRBJ2-1	TGCGCCAGCAGCTTGGAAGGACACCTTGCGGATGAGCAGTTCTTC	CASSLEGHLADEQFF
TRBV12-3/TRBV12-4	NA	few	TRBJ1-1	TGTGCCAGCAGTGTATCGGGGGTAGCCACTGAAGCTTTCTTT	CASSVSGVATEAFF
TRBV29-1	NA	NA	TRBJ2-7	TGCAGCGTCGCTACGATTGCCTACGAGCAGTACTTC	CSVATIAYEQYF
TRBV7-9	NA	NA	TRBJ1-6	TGTGCCAGCAGCTTAGTGGGGGATAATTCACCCCTCCACTTT	CASSLVGDNSPLHF
TRBV5-1	NA	few	TRBJ2-5	TGCGCCAGCAGCTCCGGACGGGAGAGAGAGACCCAGTACTTC	CASSSGRERETQYF
TRBV3-1	NA	few	TRBJ2-2	TGTGCCAGCGTCCTAGGCACCGGGGAGCTGTTTTTT	CASVLGTGELFF
TRBV4-3	TRBD2	few	TRBJ2-1	TGCGCCAGCAGGCACAATCTTGGACTAGCGGGGGGGAGCGAGCAGTTCTTC	CASRHNLGLAGGSEQFF
TRBV7-2	TRBD2	NA	TRBJ2-3	TGTGCCAGCAGCTTAGTAGCGGGAGACTGGGATACGCAGTATTTT	CASSLVAGDWDTQYF
TRBV7-2	NA	few	TRBJ2-3	TGTGCCAGCAGCTTGACCGTAAGGGGTACGCAGTATTTT	CASSLTVRGTQYF
TRBV5-1	NA	few	TRBJ2-2	TGCGCCAGCAGCGCTGACAGCACCGGGGAGCTGTTTTTT	CASSADSTGELFF
TRBV7-2	NA	NA	TRBJ1-4	TGTGCCAGCAGCTTAGGCCCGACAGAGAGACTGTTTTTT	CASSLGPTERLFF
TRBV9	NA	NA	TRBJ2-5	TGTGCCAGCAGCGTAGCTACCAGGTCGGAAGAGACCCAGTACTTC	CASSVATRSEETQYF
TRBV27	NA	NA	TRBJ2-3	TGTGCCAGCAGTTTATTTTGGGTGGAGACAGATACGCAGTATTTT	CASSLFWVETDTQYF
TRBV7-2	TRBD2	medium-sized	TRBJ2-3	TGTGCCAGCAGCTTAGCTGGAGCGGGAGCCGATACGCAGTATTTT	CASSLAGAGADTQYF
TRBV3-1	NA	medium-sized	TRBJ2-7	TGTGCCAGCAGCCGTCAGGGTGCCTACGAGCAGTACTTC	CASSRQGAYEQYF
TRBV3-1	NA	NA	TRBJ2-5	TGTGCCAGCAGCCAAGATCTGTTCGGGACGGCAAAAGAGACCCAGTACTTC	CASSQDLFGTAKETQYF
TRBV7-2	TRBD2	NA	TRBJ2-1	TGTGCCAGCAGCTCCAAGGGACTAGGCTCCTACAATGAGCAGTTCTTC	CASSSKGLGSYNEQFF
TRBV25-1	TRBD2	NA	TRBJ2-5	TGTGCCAGCAGTGCCCCGGAGGGAGGGGACGAGACCCAGTACTTC	CASSAPEGGDETQYF
TRBV2	TRBD2	NA	TRBJ2-2	TGTGCCAGCCAGCGGGAGAGGAACACCGGGGAGCTGTTTTTT	CASQRERNTGELFF
TRBV7-2	NA	NA	TRBJ2-2	TGTGCCAGCAGCTTAAGGAGCGACCACACCGGGGAGCTGTTTTTT	CASSLRSDHTGELFF
TRBV20-1	TRBD1	NA	TRBJ2-7	TGCAGTGCCAGACAGGGGGACAGCGAGCAGTACTTC	CSARQGDSEQYF
TRBV5-1	TRBD2	few	TRBJ2-3	TGCGCCAGCAGCCCCCGGGGGGGGACCCGGTCAGATACGCAGTATTTT	CASSPRGGTRSDTQYF
TRBV29-1	NA	NA	TRBJ2-7	TGCAGCGTTGGAACAGTGAGCGAGCAGTACTTC	CSVGTVSEQYF
TRBV11-2	NA	few	TRBJ1-4	TGTGCGAGCAGCTTATTTGGGCGGCAGGGCCGCAAACTGTTTTTT	CASSLFGRQGRKLFF
TRBV20-1	TRBD2	NA	TRBJ2-5	TGCAGTGCTAGACCCGTAGGGACTAGCGGGAGGGCCTTCGCCCAAGAGACCCAGTACTTC	CSARPVGTSGRAFAQETQYF
TRBV7-9	NA	NA	TRBJ2-7	TGTGCCAGCAGCTTAGTGGAGGGGGCGCTTCAATCCTACGAGCAGTACTTC	CASSLVEGALQSYEQYF
TRBV5-1	TRBD2	NA	TRBJ2-7	TGCGCCAGCAGCTTGAAAGGGACTAGCGGCGAGCAGTACTTC	CASSLKGTSGEQYF
TRBV19	NA	NA	TRBJ2-7	TGTGCCAGCTCGGGACACGGCCCCTACGAGCAGTACTTC	CASSGHGPYEQYF
TRBV4-3	TRBD2	few	TRBJ2-2	TGCGCCAGCAGCCAACTTGGACTAGCGAGGAGTCCCGGGGAGCTGTTTTTT	CASSQLGLARSPGELFF